This section outlines one T cell receptor (beta chain) sequence together with its context. Clones were sequenced by immunoSEQ multiplex PCR, and TCRdb holds only the in-frame ones, with some missing. This table holds some 1 million clones, roughly 80% found once. V lost 5 bases and J lost 7, with 8 bases in between. This CDR3 spans 12 amino acids. CDR1 and CDR2 (germline): LNHDA, SQIVND (reference sequence). This record comes from a study of shared clonotypes between healthy human individuals. The origin of this receptor is a man aged 18 to 30 in good health. Sequenced input: memory CD4+ T cells sorted from blood. Described subset: CD45RA-negative fraction. The chain has TRBV19 and TRBJ1-4, with unresolved D. The DNA for the CDR3 is TGTGCCAGTAGTGCCTACCGTGAAAAACTGTTTTTT. This codes for CASSAYREKLFF.